The sample holds many counts of the clone carrying this TCR beta chain. Its antigen is not known. The CDR3 extends over 17 amino acids. V shed 5 bases and J 3 bases; nucleotides not matched to a gene: 12. The germline CDR1 and CDR2 sequences are SEHNR and FQNEAQ (reference sequence). The data originate from a study of T cells in Graves' hyperthyroidism and ophthalmopathy. Study-wide results and limits: Blood also held most thyroid clonotypes expanded beyond 0.001.

RNA transcripts yielded amplified TCR beta CDR3 regions. TCR CDR3 underwent first-round RT-PCR with the HTBI primer set. TCRdb reprocessed the multiplex PCR reads via MiXCR and lists one record per CDR3 protein. The table records about half a million distinct CDR3 sequences, 20% of them present only once. Sequences were obtained from blood. The sequence came from a man between 35 and 55 years old with Graves' ophthalmopathy. The chain couples TRBV7-9 to TRBJ2-7; TRBD2 aligns across 11 bases. The CDR3 region has the DNA TGTGCCAGCAGCCCCAGGGACCTAGCGGGGGGAATCTACGAGCAGTACTTC. Protein: CASSPRDLAGGIYEQYF.